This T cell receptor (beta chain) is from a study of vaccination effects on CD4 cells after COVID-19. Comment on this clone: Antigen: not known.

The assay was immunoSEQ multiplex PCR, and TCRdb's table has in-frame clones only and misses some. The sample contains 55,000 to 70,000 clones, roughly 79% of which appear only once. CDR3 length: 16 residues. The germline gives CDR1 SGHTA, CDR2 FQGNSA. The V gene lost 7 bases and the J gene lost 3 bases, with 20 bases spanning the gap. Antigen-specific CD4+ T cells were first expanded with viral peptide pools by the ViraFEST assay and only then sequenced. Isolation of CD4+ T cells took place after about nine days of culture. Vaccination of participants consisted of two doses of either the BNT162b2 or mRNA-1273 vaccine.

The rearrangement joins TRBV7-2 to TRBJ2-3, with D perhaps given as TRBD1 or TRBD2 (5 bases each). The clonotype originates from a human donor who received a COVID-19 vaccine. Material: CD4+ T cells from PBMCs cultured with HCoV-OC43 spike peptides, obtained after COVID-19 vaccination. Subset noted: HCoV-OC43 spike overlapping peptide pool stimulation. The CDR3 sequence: CASTLLGASGTDTQYF. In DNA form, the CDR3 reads TGTGCCAGCACCCTACTAGGGGCAAGTGGGACAGATACGCAGTATTTT.